Described below is a single T cell receptor (beta chain) sequence and its context. The data are from a study of tumor T cells in aggressive B-cell lymphoma. This table comes from immunoSEQ multiplex PCR, and its TCRdb copy is limited to in-frame clones, with some not included. The table shows 2,000 to 2,500 clones, with over 75% occurring only once. The CDR3 has 13 residues. The germline V and J ends were trimmed by 4 bases and 4 bases, with 10 bases remaining between them. Germline V gene data show CDR1 as MNHEY and CDR2 as SMNVEV (reference sequence). The chain recombines TRBV27 with TRBJ1-2, with a tentative D call TRBD1 (5 bases). The sequence was obtained from an adult with diffuse large B cell lymphoma. The sample comprised tumor tissue. The CDR3 region is CASSWSGSYGYTF. The CDR3 nucleotides read TGTGCCAGCAGTTGGTCAGGGTCCTATGGCTACACCTTC.